This entry lists 12 T cell receptor beta chains sequenced from one sample in a study of T-cell reconstitution after alpha-beta-depleted transplantation in children. This sample's TCRbeta library carried unique molecular identifier barcodes. TCRdb re-derived calls from the PCR reads in MiXCR, one entry per CDR3 protein. The sample consists of roughly 790,000 distinct CDR3 sequences, 15% to 20% of them appearing once. The sequenced sample was PBMCs, mostly from graft donor cells, obtained 360 days after TCRalphabeta/CD19-depleted stem cell transplant. These receptors came from a male patient younger than 18 who had a stem cell transplant for acute lymphoblastic leukemia, so the T cells may come from the graft donor.

This clonotype has a count of ten or more. The V gene is TRBV29-1, the J gene TRBJ2-3, with 7 nucleotides matching TRBD1. Germline-derived CDR1 and CDR2 are SQVTM and ANQGSEA. The ends lost 4 bases at V and 0 bases at J; junction bases unmatched: 4. This CDR3 spans 14 amino acids. The CDR3 DNA is TGCAGCGTTGGGGGACAGCCTAGCACAGATACGCAGTATTTT. Translating it yields CSVGGQPSTDTQYF.

This clonotype was recorded at least ten times. The chain recombines TRBV6-1 with TRBJ2-3, with 11 positions matching TRBD2. Per germline, CDR1 MNHNS and CDR2 SASEGT. Losses at the gene ends were 7 bases for V and 2 bases for J; bases not matched to a gene: 5. This CDR3 region has 15 residues. CDR3 DNA sequence: TGTGCCAGCACTCAACTAGCGGGAGACACAGATACGCAGTATTTT. Its translation: CASTQLAGDTDTQYF.

This clonotype was seen ten or more times. The chain carries TRBV15 and TRBJ2-7; D tentatively fits TRBD1 or TRBD2 (5 bases each). The V and J ends lost 3 bases and 6 bases respectively, with 21 bases between them. Germline CDR1 is LNHNV and CDR2 is YYDKDF (reference sequence). CDR3 length: 16 residues. In DNA, the CDR3 is TGTGCCACCAGCAGTGTCTCCCACGGGACCATGGGCGAGCAGTACTTC. This translates into CATSSVSHGTMGEQYF.

The rearrangement joins TRBV2 to TRBJ2-3; 9 bases map to TRBD2. Germline assignment: CDR1 SNHLY and CDR2 FYNNEI. V lost 5 bases and J lost 2; bases outside the gene matches: 5. The CDR3 sequence is 15 residues long. The DNA for the CDR3 is TGTGCCAGCAGTCAGACTAGCGGACCCACAGATACGCAGTATTTT. Amino acids: CASSQTSGPTDTQYF.

This clonotype was observed many times. This chain links TRBV3-1 with TRBJ2-1, with a weak D call TRBD2 (6 bases). V lost 0 bases and J lost 8, with 14 bases in between. The CDR3 consists of 15 residues. Germline V gene data show CDR1 as LGHDT and CDR2 as YNNKEL (reference sequence). The CDR3 region is CASSQDMRGFDEQFF. CDR3 bases: TGTGCCAGCAGCCAAGATATGCGGGGTTTCGATGAGCAGTTCTTC.

DNA for the CDR3: TGTGCCAGCAGCTTACTATATAGCGGGATTGGAAATGAGCAGTTCTTC. This encodes CASSLLYSGIGNEQFF. This rearrangement joins TRBV7-3 to TRBJ2-1; 8 nucleotides line up with TRBD2. Germline assignment: CDR1 SGHTA and CDR2 FQGTGA. The J segment lost 7 bases and the V segment lost 2 bases, leaving 10 bases of the junction unmatched. The CDR3 runs to 16 residues.

The sample holds a few counts of this clonotype. This chain links TRBV9 with TRBJ2-7, with TRBD2 matching over 11 bases. This CDR3 is built from 17 residues. Trimming at V came to 4 bases and at J to 4 bases, leaving 13 bases not matched to a gene. The germline V gene encodes CDR1 SGDLS and CDR2 YYNGEE. The CDR3 DNA reads as TGTGCCAGCAGCTTAGGGACTAGCGGAGGTCCCCTTTACGAGCAGTACTTC. Protein product: CASSLGTSGGPLYEQYF.

This rearrangement joins TRBV4-2 to TRBJ2-7; 8 bases map to TRBD2. Germline V gene lookup returns CDR1 LGHNA and CDR2 YNFKEQ. Trimming cost V 1 base and J 0 bases; bases outside gene matches: 5. The CDR3 loop spans 16 amino acids. The CDR3 is CASSQGDSGTSYEQYF. In DNA, the CDR3 is TGTGCCAGCAGCCAAGGGGATAGCGGGACCTCCTACGAGCAGTACTTC.

This rearrangement joins TRBV20-1 to TRBJ2-3; D ambiguous. Germline CDR1 and CDR2: DFQATT and SNEGSKA (reference sequence). The CDR3 is made up of 18 amino acids. V lost 3 bases to trimming and J lost 2 bases, with 24 bases between them. The CDR3 DNA reads as TGCAGTGCTAGTATTCTGGCGGAACCACAACCACACACAGATACGCAGTATTTT. It yields the protein CSASILAEPQPHTDTQYF.

The chain employs TRBV13 and TRBJ1-1; 7 bases are shared with TRBD1. The CDR3 contains 16 residues. The V gene end was trimmed by 3 bases and the J gene end by 0 bases; junction bases not matched to a gene: 7. CDR1 is PRHDT and CDR2 is FYEKMQ in the germline V gene (reference sequence). This CDR3 reads CASSFIGGHLNTEAFF. CDR3 coding DNA: TGTGCCAGCAGCTTTATAGGGGGCCACTTGAACACTGAAGCTTTCTTT.

The sample holds one count of this clonotype. The junction does not match germline at one end; this may be a read error. This chain uses TRBV20-1 with TRBJ1-2; TRBD1 agrees at 9 bases. The CDR3 runs 9 residues. Germline-derived CDR1 and CDR2 are DFQATT and SNEGSKA (reference sequence). In DNA, the CDR3 is TGCAGTGCAGAGACAGGGGGGGCCTTC. Protein product: CSAETGGAF.

The table lists this clonotype with a few counts. The chain uses TRBV5-1 and TRBJ1-2; no reliable D call. Trimming took 3 bases from V and 8 from J, leaving 14 bases between them. CDR3 length: 13 residues. The germline CDR1 and CDR2 sequences are SGHRS and YFSETQ. This CDR3 reads CASSSLGLWGYTF. CDR3 sequence (DNA): TGCGCCAGCAGCTCTCTCGGGCTATGGGGCTACACCTTC. Supplemented by reference TRBV5-1 and TRBJ1-2, the full variable domain reads KAGVTQTPRYLIKTRGQQVTLSCSPISGHRSVSWYQQTPGQGLQFLFEYFSETQRNKGNFPGRFSGRQFSNSRSEMNVSTLELGDSALYLCASSSLGLWGYTFGSGTRLTVV.